This is a list of T cell receptor beta chains from one sample in a study of CD8 T cells in Susac syndrome. TCRdb redid the calling of the immunoSEQ multiplex PCR reads with MiXCR, one entry per CDR3 protein. The sample has 150,000 to 180,000 distinct CDR3 sequences, about 95% seen once. The sample consisted of CD8+ T cells from PBMCs. The receptors here all came from a human donor with multiple sclerosis. CDR3s include the opening cysteine and the closing phenylalanine or tryptophan. Fields, in order: clone size, J gene, D gene, V gene, CDR3 protein, CDR3 DNA. A D gene is named only where the DNA matches it firmly. Clone size is not always given. Where it is, it says once, few, many or a class for expanded clones.

size: -; J: TRBJ2-7; D: -; V: TRBV5-4; CDR3: CASSFSGRSYEQYF; DNA: TGTGCCAGCAGTTTTTCGGGGCGCAGCTACGAGCAGTACTTC
size: -; J: TRBJ1-6; D: -; V: TRBV7-9; CDR3: CASSLAGADSPLHF; DNA: TGTGCCAGCAGCTTAGCAGGGGCGGATTCACCCCTCCACTTT
size: few; J: TRBJ2-5; D: -; V: TRBV6-5; CDR3: CASSYSSGRETQYF; DNA: TGTGCCAGCAGTTACTCGAGCGGTAGGGAGACCCAGTACTTC
size: -; J: TRBJ1-1; D: -; V: TRBV20-1; CDR3: CSARDLDEAFF; DNA: TGCAGTGCTAGAGACTTGGACGAAGCTTTCTTT
size: -; J: TRBJ1-1; D: -; V: TRBV6-5; CDR3: CASRTTGTEAFF; DNA: TGTGCCAGCAGGACCACAGGGACTGAAGCTTTCTTT
size: -; J: TRBJ2-1; D: TRBD1; V: TRBV20-1; CDR3: CSASKPGQGSYNEQFF; DNA: TGCAGTGCTAGTAAACCGGGACAGGGTTCCTACAATGAGCAGTTCTTC
size: -; J: TRBJ1-1; D: -; V: TRBV9; CDR3: CASSGPGIMNTEAFF; DNA: TGTGCCAGCAGCGGGCCAGGGATTATGAACACTGAAGCTTTCTTT
size: once; J: TRBJ2-7; D: TRBD2; V: TRBV20-1; CDR3: CSASEGLAFSYEQYF; DNA: TGCAGTGCTAGCGAGGGACTAGCGTTCTCCTACGAGCAGTACTTC
size: -; J: TRBJ1-1; D: -; V: TRBV19; CDR3: CASSTPTLNTEAFF; DNA: TGTGCCAGTAGTACCCCTACACTTAACACTGAAGCTTTCTTT
size: -; J: TRBJ2-5; D: -; V: TRBV15; CDR3: CATSRPRLEVETQYF; DNA: TGTGCCACCAGCAGACCCCGACTAGAGGTAGAGACCCAGTACTTC
size: once; J: TRBJ1-5; D: -; V: TRBV6-6; CDR3: CASSRTSPNSNQPQHF; DNA: TGTGCCAGCAGCCGGACCAGCCCTAATAGCAATCAGCCCCAGCATTTT
size: -; J: TRBJ2-2; D: -; V: TRBV9; CDR3: CASSGLSRGNTGELFF; DNA: TGTGCCAGCAGCGGTTTAAGCAGGGGAAACACCGGGGAGCTGTTTTTT
size: -; J: TRBJ2-7; D: -; V: TRBV7-9; CDR3: CASSSVVDEQYF; DNA: TGTGCCAGCAGCTCTGTTGTGGACGAGCAGTACTTC
size: once; J: TRBJ1-1; D: -; V: TRBV30; CDR3: CAWSRVSTEAFF; DNA: TGTGCCTGGAGCAGGGTTTCCACTGAAGCTTTCTTT
size: -; J: TRBJ1-2; D: TRBD1; V: TRBV9; CDR3: CASSGGQPTAGYTF; DNA: TGTGCCAGCAGCGGGGGACAGCCTACTGCTGGCTACACCTTC
size: -; J: TRBJ2-7; D: -; V: TRBV15; CDR3: CATSRGTARSYEQYF; DNA: TGTGCCACCAGCAGAGGGACAGCCAGATCCTACGAGCAGTACTTC
size: -; J: TRBJ2-7; D: TRBD1; V: TRBV13; CDR3: CASSLGPGTGSAYEQYF; DNA: TGTGCCAGCAGCTTAGGTCCCGGGACAGGTTCGGCCTACGAGCAGTACTTC
size: -; J: TRBJ1-1; D: -; V: TRBV30; CDR3: CAWSVSGGTEAFF; DNA: TGTGCCTGGAGTGTTTCGGGGGGGACTGAAGCTTTCTTT
size: -; J: TRBJ1-3; D: TRBD1; V: TRBV29-1; CDR3: CSVERQGKSGNTIYF; DNA: TGCAGCGTTGAACGACAGGGTAAATCTGGAAACACCATATATTTT
size: -; J: TRBJ1-1; D: -; V: TRBV20-1; CDR3: CSASNRGDTEAFF; DNA: TGCAGTGCTAGTAATAGGGGGGACACTGAAGCTTTCTTT
size: -; J: TRBJ1-6; D: TRBD1; V: TRBV20-1; CDR3: CSARQGAPPLHF; DNA: TGCAGTGCTCGACAGGGCGCCCCGCCCCTCCACTTT
size: -; J: TRBJ2-1; D: -; V: TRBV14; CDR3: CASSQDLGFGPLGDNEQFF; DNA: TGTGCCAGCAGCCAAGATTTGGGATTCGGCCCCCTGGGGGACAATGAGCAGTTCTTC